These 32 T cell receptor beta chains were sequenced from one sample in a study of a mutant IDH1 vaccine in newly diagnosed glioma. Time point reported: week 5, during vaccination. Every single dose of the vaccine, 300 ug of mutant IDH1 20-mer peptide, came with topical imiquimod. The table came from immunoSEQ multiplex PCR; TCRdb's copy has only in-frame clones and leaves some out. The sample records about 83,000 clones, 90% to 95% being singletons. The antigens these receptors bind are not known. This specimen was PBMCs, taken from a glioma patient whose treatment included an IDH1 peptide vaccine. The receptor source for this set is a woman aged 50 to 60 with glioma.

V is TRBV10-2 and J is TRBJ2-2; D is perhaps TRBD2 (6 bases). The V and J ends lost 8 bases and 3 bases respectively, with 16 bases between them. The CDR3 has 15 amino acids. The germline V gene has CDR1 WSHSY and CDR2 SAAADI. The CDR3 is CASLSVSGDTGELFF. As DNA, the CDR3 is TGCGCCAGCCTCAGCGTCTCGGGGGACACCGGGGAGCTGTTTTTT.

As DNA, the CDR3 is TGTGCCAGCAGCTTAAGGGACAAGCGCTGGATCCCAGATACGCAGTATTTT. Its protein product is CASSLRDKRWIPDTQYF. The chain links TRBV11-2 to TRBJ2-3; D is perhaps TRBD1 (6 bases). From germline, CDR1 is SGHAT and CDR2 FQNNGV. V was trimmed by 2 bases and J by 4 bases, leaving 19 bases between them. The CDR3 spans 17 residues.

This chain connects TRBV28 to TRBJ2-7; the D is unclear. V lost 6 bases, J lost 7 bases, and 13 bases lay in between. This CDR3 is 12 amino acids long. Germline-derived CDR1 and CDR2 are MDHEN and SYDVKM. CDR3 DNA: TGTGCCAGCAGCCGACTCGGACCGGAGCAGTACTTC. It yields the protein CASSRLGPEQYF.

The chain recombines TRBV19 with TRBJ2-2; D is perhaps TRBD1 or TRBD2 (6 bases each). This CDR3 comprises 16 residues. Trimming left V 5 bases short and J 6 bases short, with 19 bases between. The germline CDR1 and CDR2 sequences are LNHDA and SQIVND (reference sequence). CDR3 nucleotide sequence: TGTGCCAGTAGTGTCAGTACAGGGCGGGGAGCCGGGGAGCTGTTTTTT. The encoded protein is CASSVSTGRGAGELFF.

The chain links TRBV19 to TRBJ1-4, with D uncertain. V gave up 4 bases and J gave up 7 bases, with 19 bases separating them. CDR3 length: 16 residues. Germline-derived CDR1 and CDR2 are LNHDA and SQIVND (reference sequence). The CDR3, as DNA: TGTGCCAGTAGTACCCGGACGCTAAATAGGGCTGAAAAACTGTTTTTT. Encoded protein: CASSTRTLNRAEKLFF. The full variable domain, rest sourced from reference TRBV19 and TRBJ1-4, is DGGITQSPKYLFRKEGQNVTLSCEQNLNHDAMYWYRQDPGQGLRLIYYSQIVNDFQKGDIAEGYSVSREKKESFPLTVTSAQKNPTAFYLCASSTRTLNRAEKLFFGSGTQLSVL.

The rearrangement links TRBV5-1 to TRBJ2-1; D is ambiguous. This CDR3 contains 13 residues. CDR1 and CDR2 from the germline V gene are SGHRS and YFSETQ. With 1 base removed from V and 7 bases from J, the gap between germline ends came to 9 bases. This CDR3 reads CASSLTRENEQFF. The CDR3 nucleotides are TGCGCCAGCAGCTTGACACGAGAGAATGAGCAGTTCTTC.

V gene TRBV5-1 combines with J gene TRBJ1-6; unclear D gene. Per the germline V gene, CDR1 is SGHRS and CDR2 is YFSETQ. V was cut by 5 bases and J by 7 bases, with 13 bases left in between. The CDR3 is 14 amino acids. Written as DNA, the CDR3 is TGCGCCAGCAGGGTAGCAATCGGCAATTCACCCCTCCACTTT. It specifies CASRVAIGNSPLHF.

Written as DNA, the CDR3 is TGTGCCAGCAGTCCCACGACGGTGATGAACACTGAAGCTTTCTTT. Translating gives CASSPTTVMNTEAFF. The rearrangement links TRBV6-6 to TRBJ1-1, with D uncertain. This CDR3 has 15 residues. V gave up 5 bases and J gave up 0 bases, with 13 bases separating them. The germline CDR1 and CDR2 sequences are MNHNY and SVGAGI (reference sequence).

The chain recombines TRBV4-2 with TRBJ2-3; 9 positions match TRBD1. Germline assignment: CDR1 LGHNA and CDR2 YNFKEQ. J gave up 2 bases and V 4 bases, and 7 bases lay outside the gene matches. The CDR3 runs to 16 residues. The CDR3: CASSLLWTGDTDTQYF. The CDR3 DNA reads as TGTGCCAGCAGCCTCCTCTGGACAGGGGACACAGATACGCAGTATTTT.

This chain connects TRBV27 to TRBJ2-7, with 7 bases that match TRBD2. The CDR3 is 14 residues long. Germline lookup yields CDR1 MNHEY and CDR2 SMNVEV (reference sequence). J was trimmed by 3 bases and V by 6 bases; bases with no gene match: 8. Written as DNA, the CDR3 is TGTGCCAGCAGCCGAAGCGGGATGGGCTACGAGCAGTACTTC. This sequence encodes CASSRSGMGYEQYF.

The chain recombines TRBV18 with TRBJ2-7, with D tentatively TRBD1 (6 bases). The ends were cut back, 0 bases at V and 7 bases at J, with 16 bases in the middle. This CDR3 has 15 amino acids. Per the germline V gene, CDR1 is KGHSH and CDR2 is LQKENI. The CDR3 spells CASSPPGRGEGEQYF. The CDR3 region has the DNA TGTGCCAGCTCACCACCGGGCAGGGGAGAAGGGGAGCAGTACTTC.

The CDR3 protein is CASSPGGGREDTQYF. In nucleotides, the CDR3 is TGTGCCAGCAGCCCGGGTGGCGGGAGGGAAGATACGCAGTATTTT. The chain links TRBV5-5 to TRBJ2-3, with 9 bases lining up with TRBD2. The J segment lost 5 bases and the V segment lost 4 bases, leaving 8 bases of the junction unmatched. This CDR3 contains 15 residues. Looked up from germline, CDR1 is SGHKS and CDR2 is YYEKEE (reference sequence).

This clone showed up just a few times. The genes are TRBV7-9 and TRBJ1-1; a weak D match, TRBD1 (5 bases). This CDR3 comprises 18 residues. CDR1 is SEHNR, CDR2 FQNEAQ, per germline (reference sequence). Trimming left V 1 base short and J 1 base short, with 19 bases between. The CDR3 region is CASSLVIIGSGKNTEAFF. CDR3 DNA sequence: TGTGCCAGCAGCTTAGTTATTATCGGCTCAGGGAAGAACACTGAAGCTTTCTTT.

The rearrangement joins TRBV6-1 to TRBJ2-7; the match to TRBD2 covers 7 bases. CDR1 MNHNS and CDR2 SASEGT come from the germline V gene. The CDR3 spans 15 residues. V shed 2 bases and J 6 bases; nucleotides not matched to a gene: 10. The CDR3 region has the DNA TGTGCCAGCAGTGAATCGGGCGGGAGATCGGCCGAGCAGTACTTC. Translating gives CASSESGGRSAEQYF.

The rearrangement joins TRBV12-5 to TRBJ1-2; 8 nucleotides match TRBD1. J lost 6 bases, V lost 7 bases, and 1 base had no gene match. From germline, CDR1 is LGHNT and CDR2 FRNRAP. The CDR3 runs to 11 residues. The CDR3 DNA follows: TGTGCTAGTGCCAGGGGGCATGGCTACACCTTC. This encodes CASARGHGYTF.

V and J are TRBV9 and TRBJ2-1; D not certain. This CDR3 has 13 amino acids. Germline CDR1 SGDLS, CDR2 YYNGEE. V was trimmed by 0 bases and J by 6 bases, leaving 7 bases between them. The DNA of the CDR3 is TGTGCCAGCAGCGTAGGTAGCCCCAATGAGCAGTTCTTC. Its protein product is CASSVGSPNEQFF.

The chain links TRBV7-9 to TRBJ2-1; 8 nucleotides line up with TRBD2. This CDR3 has 16 amino acids. V dropped 3 bases and J dropped 3; count of bases not matched to a gene: 7. The germline gives CDR1 SEHNR, CDR2 FQNEAQ (reference sequence). CDR3 amino acids: CASSFRGLDRYNEQFF. The CDR3 DNA sequence: TGTGCCAGCAGCTTTCGGGGACTAGACCGCTACAATGAGCAGTTCTTC.

This chain connects TRBV7-3 to TRBJ2-7; 10 nucleotides line up with TRBD2. Germline assignment: CDR1 SGHTA and CDR2 FQGTGA. The CDR3 consists of 14 residues. V lost 5 bases and J lost 3; bases outside the gene matches: 4. CDR3 residues: CASSTSGADYEQYF. The CDR3 DNA reads TGTGCCAGCAGCACTAGCGGGGCCGACTACGAGCAGTACTTC.

The chain recombines TRBV30 with TRBJ1-2, with D perhaps matching TRBD1 (5 bases). The ends were cut back, 3 bases at V and 4 bases at J, with 9 bases in the middle. The CDR3 length is 12 residues. Germline V gene lookup returns CDR1 GTSNPN and CDR2 SVGIG (reference sequence). CDR3 sequence (DNA): TGTGCCTGGAGAGGGACGGCCTATGGCTACACCTTC. Its protein is CAWRGTAYGYTF.

The gene calls are TRBV29-1 and TRBJ1-2, with no clear D. The CDR3 consists of 12 residues. Trimming removed 5 bases at V and 0 bases at J, with 7 bases between. Germline lookup yields CDR1 SQVTM and CDR2 ANQGSEA. The CDR3 coding sequence is TGCAGCGTTCGCACAACTAACTATGGCTACACCTTC. Its protein product is CSVRTTNYGYTF.

The J gene is TRBJ2-1, the V gene TRBV30, with D maybe TRBD2 (5 bases). This CDR3 is 13 amino acids long. The germline gives CDR1 GTSNPN, CDR2 SVGIG (reference sequence). Trimming left V 2 bases short and J 5 bases short, with 10 bases between. The CDR3 protein is CAWSSGNNNEQFF. CDR3 nucleotides: TGTGCCTGGAGTTCCGGGAACAACAATGAGCAGTTCTTC.

V usage is TRBV2 and J usage is TRBJ1-1; D call uncertain. The CDR3 is 12 amino acids. Germline CDR1 SNHLY, CDR2 FYNNEI. V was cut by 4 bases and J by 6 bases, with 9 bases left in between. CDR3 sequence reads: CASSASRPEAFF. CDR3 bases: TGTGCCAGCAGTGCAAGTCGGCCTGAAGCTTTCTTT. The variable domain in full, with the rest retrieved from reference TRBV2 and TRBJ1-1, is EPEVTQTPSHQVTQMGQEVILRCVPISNHLYFYWYRQILGQKVEFLVSFYNNEISEKSEIFDDQFSVERPDGSNFTLKIRSTKLEDSAMYFCASSASRPEAFFGQGTRLTVV.

The V gene is TRBV5-3, the J gene TRBJ2-6; D uncertain. TRBV5-3 carries the ORF label, with uncertain function. The CDR3 is made up of 18 amino acids. Trimming removed 0 bases at V and 0 bases at J, with 13 bases between. The CDR3 is CARSLVPLLFSGANVLTF. In DNA form, the CDR3 reads TGTGCCAGAAGCTTGGTGCCCCTCCTGTTCTCTGGGGCCAACGTCCTGACTTTC.

The gene calls are TRBV19 and TRBJ2-6; 10 bases align to TRBD1. The CDR3 runs to 17 residues. Germline V lookup: CDR1 LNHDA, CDR2 SQIVND (reference sequence). With 5 bases clipped from V and 3 bases from J, the junction kept 7 bases outside the gene matches. The CDR3 DNA follows: TGTGCCAGTAGTCCGACAGGGGGCGCCTTTGGGGCCAACGTCCTGACTTTC. Protein product: CASSPTGGAFGANVLTF.

This chain links TRBV6-5 with TRBJ1-2; D is undetermined. CDR1 is MNHEY, CDR2 SVGAGI, per germline. V gave up 2 bases and J gave up 4 bases, with 11 bases separating them. This CDR3 is built from 14 residues. The CDR3 sequence: CASSYRAGSYGYTF. The CDR3 nucleotides read TGTGCCAGCAGTTACCGAGCGGGCAGCTATGGCTACACCTTC.

The J gene is TRBJ2-7, the V gene TRBV21-1; no DNA check was done on the table's D call, TRBD1. TRBV21-1 is labeled a pseudogene. This CDR3 is 13 amino acids long. The CDR3 DNA sequence: TGTGCCAGCAGCAAAGAAGGGGTCTACGAGCAGTACTTC. Translating gives CASSKEGVYEQYF.

This clone has a handful of counts. The chain is built from TRBV5-6 and TRBJ1-5, with D unresolved. Germline V gene lookup returns CDR1 SGHDT and CDR2 YYEEEE. The V and J ends lost 4 bases and 2 bases respectively, with 10 bases between them. This CDR3 has 14 amino acids. The CDR3 DNA sequence: TGTGCCAGCAGCAACCAAGGCGGCAATCAGCCCCAGCATTTT. It specifies CASSNQGGNQPQHF.

The rearrangement joins TRBV7-6 to TRBJ2-1, with D possibly matching TRBD2 (6 bases). This CDR3 comprises 15 residues. Trimming removed 4 bases at V and 3 bases at J, with 13 bases between. Germline V lookup: CDR1 SGHVS, CDR2 FNYEAQ. The chain's CDR3 is CASSSGLYLYNEQFF. Written as DNA, the CDR3 is TGTGCCAGCAGCTCGGGACTTTACCTCTACAATGAGCAGTTCTTC.

This chain connects TRBV28 to TRBJ2-5, with TRBD1 matching 9 bases. This CDR3 comprises 16 residues. CDR1 and CDR2 from the germline V gene are MDHEN and SYDVKM. The ends lost 4 bases at V and 4 bases at J; junction bases unmatched: 10. The CDR3 protein is CASSSPGQGVGETQYF. The CDR3 bases are TGTGCCAGCAGTTCGCCGGGACAGGGTGTTGGAGAGACCCAGTACTTC.

The rearrangement joins TRBV5-5 to TRBJ2-5; D is tentatively TRBD1 or TRBD2 (5 bases each). V was clipped by 4 bases and J by 5 bases, with 15 bases between them. The CDR3 loop spans 14 amino acids. Per the germline V gene, CDR1 is SGHKS and CDR2 is YYEKEE (reference sequence). The CDR3 bases are TGTGCCAGCAGCGATGCCGGGGCGGGCGAGACCCAGTACTTC. It yields the protein CASSDAGAGETQYF.

The V and J genes are TRBV6-1 and TRBJ1-4, with D possibly being TRBD1 (6 bases). V was clipped by 8 bases and J by 8 bases, with 15 bases between them. CDR3 length equals 13 residues. Germline V gives CDR1 MNHNS, CDR2 SASEGT. The CDR3 DNA reads TGTGCCAGCTATAACAGGGTAGGAGAAAAACTGTTTTTT. It specifies CASYNRVGEKLFF.

This clone was picked up a small number of times. The V call is TRBV5-1, the J call TRBJ1-1; 7 bases line up with TRBD1. Per the germline V gene, CDR1 is SGHRS and CDR2 is YFSETQ. J was trimmed by 3 bases and V by 0 bases; bases with no gene match: 5. CDR3 length: 15 amino acids. CDR3 sequence (DNA): TGCGCCAGCAGCTTGGGGGCGACAGGGTACACTGAAGCTTTCTTT. This sequence encodes CASSLGATGYTEAFF.